A single sample is the source of the 25 T cell receptor beta chains below, sequenced in a study of cytomegalovirus exposure and HLA in healthy donors. PCR amplification relied on 60 Vbeta primers (plus 13 Jbeta primers). Measured with immunoSEQ multiplex PCR; TCRdb has only the in-frame clones, and not every one. The sample contains over 150,000 clones, 70% to 80% of which appear only once. The sample comprised PBMCs. Receptor source: a man aged 25-45 years in good health and CMV-seronegative.

J is TRBJ1-1 and V is TRBV25-1; D not certain. This CDR3 spans 12 amino acids. The germline V gene has CDR1 MGHDK and CDR2 SYGVNS. Trimming pared 4 bases from V and 5 bases from J, leaving 8 bases between. CDR3 sequence reads: CASSGAGTEAFF. The CDR3, as DNA: TGTGCCAGCAGTGGAGCGGGGACTGAAGCTTTCTTT.

The chain carries TRBV5-1 and TRBJ2-5; D perhaps matches TRBD2 (6 bases). V lost 1 base and J 5 bases, leaving 15 bases between the germline ends. The CDR3 sequence is 15 residues long. CDR1 and CDR2 (germline): SGHRS, YFSETQ. CDR3 amino acids: CASSLTDYPGETQYF. CDR3 coding DNA: TGCGCCAGCAGCTTGACGGACTACCCCGGGGAGACCCAGTACTTC.

This chain uses TRBV15 with TRBJ2-7; tentatively, D is TRBD1 (6 bases). V was pared by 4 bases and J by 7 bases, with 11 bases between. This CDR3 has 12 residues. Germline CDR1 and CDR2: LNHNV and YYDKDF (reference sequence). This CDR3 is CATSIPRGEQYF. The CDR3 bases are TGTGCCACCAGCATCCCTAGGGGGGAGCAGTACTTC.

The chain recombines TRBV7-7 with TRBJ1-1; 9 positions match TRBD1. With 5 bases clipped from V and 4 bases from J, the junction kept 8 bases outside the gene matches. Germline-derived CDR1 and CDR2 are SSHAT and FNYEAQ (reference sequence). This CDR3 is built from 15 residues. The DNA of the CDR3 is TGTGCCAGCAGCGCCTATGGACAGGGGAGCACTGAAGCTTTCTTT. It is translated as CASSAYGQGSTEAFF.

The chain uses TRBV6-1 and TRBJ2-1; TRBD2 matches 13 bases. CDR1 and CDR2 (germline): MNHNS, SASEGT. There are 17 residues in the CDR3. Trimming at V came to 2 bases and at J to 7 bases, leaving 8 bases not matched to a gene. The CDR3 protein is CASSEYVGTSGENEQFF. CDR3 sequence (DNA): TGTGCCAGCAGTGAATATGTCGGGACTAGCGGGGAAAATGAGCAGTTCTTC.

There are a few counts of this clone. The chain employs TRBV19 and TRBJ1-5; 8 positions match TRBD1. CDR1 is LNHDA and CDR2 is SQIVND in the germline V gene (reference sequence). Losses at the gene ends were 3 bases for V and 4 bases for J; bases not matched to a gene: 8. The CDR3 spans 16 residues. CDR3 sequence (DNA): TGTGCCAGTAGTATCCGGCAGGGGGCGGCTAATCAGCCCCAGCATTTT. Translation gives CASSIRQGAANQPQHF.

This clone has just a few counts. J is TRBJ2-1 and V is TRBV5-4; TRBD2 agrees at 10 bases. The V gene's germline CDR1 is SGHNT and CDR2 YYREEE (reference sequence). The CDR3 is 15 residues long. J was trimmed by 3 bases and V by 2 bases; bases with no gene match: 2. Here the CDR3 DNA reads TGTGCCAGCAGCTTAACTAGCGGGGTCTACAATGAGCAGTTCTTC. This codes for CASSLTSGVYNEQFF. Looking up the rest from reference TRBV5-4 and TRBJ2-1 gives the full variable domain: ETGVTQSPTHLIKTRGQQVTLRCSSQSGHNTVSWYQQALGQGPQFIFQYYREEENGRGNFPPRFSGLQFPNYSSELNVNALELDDSALYLCASSLTSGVYNEQFFGPGTRLTVL.

This chain links TRBV29-1 with TRBJ1-1; a weak D match, TRBD1 (5 bases). The V end was cut by 4 bases, the J end by 3 bases, with 18 bases between. The CDR3 is 15 amino acids. Germline assignment: CDR1 SQVTM and CDR2 ANQGSEA. The CDR3 spells CSVGDLGPTDTEAFF. The CDR3 region has the DNA TGCAGCGTTGGGGACTTAGGTCCAACGGACACTGAAGCTTTCTTT. Supplemented by reference TRBV29-1 and TRBJ1-1, the full variable domain reads SAVISQKPSRDICQRGTSLTIQCQVDSQVTMMFWYRQQPGQSLTLIATANQGSEATYESGFVIDKFPISRPNLTFSTLTVSNMSPEDSSIYLCSVGDLGPTDTEAFFGQGTRLTVV.

The chain is built from TRBV7-9 and TRBJ1-1; possible D gene TRBD1, 6 bases. The CDR3 is 17 residues long. The ends were cut back, 4 bases at V and 0 bases at J, with 18 bases in the middle. Germline V gives CDR1 SEHNR, CDR2 FQNEAQ (reference sequence). The CDR3 here is CASSSISGRGLNTEAFF. DNA for the CDR3: TGTGCCAGCAGCTCCATCTCCGGCAGGGGACTGAACACTGAAGCTTTCTTT.

This clone came up once. The chain has TRBV9 and TRBJ1-4, with TRBD1 matching 10 bases. The CDR3 runs 15 residues. Germline V gene data show CDR1 as SGDLS and CDR2 as YYNGEE. Trimming at V came to 4 bases and at J to 8 bases, leaving 8 bases not matched to a gene. The CDR3 region is CASSPRDRGDEKLFF. For the CDR3, the DNA is TGTGCCAGCAGCCCGAGGGACAGGGGAGACGAAAAACTGTTTTTT.

For the CDR3, the DNA is TGTGCCAGCAGCTTGGAATTGGAGTACGAGCAGTACTTC. Amino acid sequence: CASSLELEYEQYF. The chain links TRBV5-6 to TRBJ2-7; D unclear. Germline assignment: CDR1 SGHDT and CDR2 YYEEEE. The CDR3 is 13 residues long. V was trimmed by 0 bases and J by 4 bases, leaving 8 bases between them.

A few counts support this clone. The CDR3 bases are TGCGCCAGCTCCCGGGACAGTTACAATGAGCAGTTCTTC. This codes for CASSRDSYNEQFF. The chain uses TRBV5-1 and TRBJ2-1, with 7 nucleotides matching TRBD1. The germline V gene encodes CDR1 SGHRS and CDR2 YFSETQ. This CDR3 contains 13 residues. Trimming removed 7 bases from V and 4 bases from J; junction bases left unmatched: 5.

The V gene is TRBV11-1, the J gene TRBJ1-6, with D maybe TRBD1 (5 bases). The CDR3 runs to 13 residues. The V end lost 3 bases, the J end lost 10 bases, and 10 bases lay between the germline ends. Germline CDR1 SGHAT, CDR2 FQDESV (reference sequence). CDR3 nucleotide sequence: TGTGCCAGCAGCTTGGAGGGGAAATCACCCCTCCACTTT. Translation: CASSLEGKSPLHF.

The rearrangement joins TRBV29-1 to TRBJ1-2; 10 bases are a match to TRBD1. The CDR3 sequence is 15 residues long. The germline gives CDR1 SQVTM, CDR2 ANQGSEA. The ends lost 2 bases at V and 4 bases at J; junction bases unmatched: 7. CDR3: CSVEFPGQGTYGYTF. In DNA form, the CDR3 reads TGCAGCGTTGAATTCCCGGGACAGGGGACCTATGGCTACACCTTC.

This chain connects TRBV7-8 to TRBJ2-3; 8 bases match TRBD1. Germline V gene sequence: CDR1 SGHVS, CDR2 FQNEAQ. V dropped 3 bases and J dropped 1; count of bases not matched to a gene: 0. The CDR3 extends over 14 amino acids. CDR3 in amino acids: CASSLTGGTDTQYF. CDR3 nucleotides: TGTGCCAGCAGCTTGACAGGGGGCACAGATACGCAGTATTTT. The full variable domain, in which reference TRBV7-8 and TRBJ2-3 provide the parts outside the CDR3, is GAGVSQSPRYKVAKRGQDVALRCDPISGHVSLFWYQQALGQGPEFLTYFQNEAQLDKSGLPSDRFFAERPEGSVSTLKIQRTQQEDSAVYLCASSLTGGTDTQYFGPGTRLTVL.

CDR3 loop: CASRWTSGNTDTQYF. For the CDR3, the DNA is TGTGCCAGCAGATGGACTAGCGGTAACACAGATACGCAGTATTTT. This chain connects TRBV2 to TRBJ2-3; 10 bases are a match to TRBD2. Trimming took 6 bases from V and 2 from J; bases not matched to a gene: 5. Germline assignment: CDR1 SNHLY and CDR2 FYNNEI. This CDR3 has 15 residues.

The V call is TRBV6-5, the J call TRBJ1-5, with 10 bases that match TRBD1. The CDR3 is 14 residues long. CDR1 is MNHEY, CDR2 SVGAGI, per germline. The J segment lost 10 bases and the V segment lost 5 bases, leaving 8 bases of the junction unmatched. The CDR3 loop reads CASSPGQGLLPQHF. The CDR3 nucleotides are TGTGCCAGCAGTCCGGGACAGGGGTTGCTACCCCAGCATTTT.

This chain joins TRBV27 and TRBJ1-2; 8 bases fit TRBD1. From germline, CDR1 is MNHEY and CDR2 SMNVEV (reference sequence). This CDR3 is 16 amino acids long. V trimming: 5 bases; J trimming: 4 bases; junction bases outside the gene matches: 12. CDR3 in amino acids: CASSPSLDRDPYGYTF. The CDR3 DNA reads as TGTGCCAGCAGTCCCTCTCTGGACAGGGATCCCTATGGCTACACCTTC.

This clone came up a few times. At one of its ends the junction is not consistent with the germline gene, which may arise from a read error. The chain links TRBV6-6 to TRBJ1-5, with 7 positions matching TRBD1. CDR1 and CDR2 (germline): MNHNY, SVGAGI (reference sequence). The CDR3 length is 14 residues. The CDR3 bases are TGTGCCAGCAGTTACGGACAGGCCGCTCAGCCCCAGAATTTT. Translated: CASSYGQAAQPQNF.

J is TRBJ1-2 and V is TRBV7-2; 9 bases are a match to TRBD1. Unmatched junction bases numbered 10, after V lost 3 bases and J lost 8 bases. CDR3 length: 15 amino acids. The germline CDR1 and CDR2 sequences are SGHTA and FQGNSA. As DNA, the CDR3 is TGTGCCAGCAGCTTGGGTACCGACAGGGGGGGCGGCTACACCTTC. It specifies CASSLGTDRGGGYTF.

The rearrangement links TRBV4-3 to TRBJ1-2; no firm D call. Germline V CDR1 and CDR2: LGHNA, YSLEER. This CDR3 has 14 residues. The V gene lost 0 bases and the J gene lost 9 bases, with 14 bases spanning the gap. The CDR3: CASSQDLAATSYTF. The CDR3 nucleotides are TGCGCCAGCAGCCAAGACTTGGCTGCCACTAGCTACACCTTC.

This chain links TRBV13 with TRBJ2-1; D may be TRBD1 (6 bases). From germline, CDR1 is PRHDT and CDR2 FYEKMQ (reference sequence). The CDR3 contains 16 residues. Trimming shortened V by 0 bases and J by 2 bases, and 11 bases separated the two germline ends. As DNA, the CDR3 is TGTGCCAGCAGCTTAGGCCTACAGGGACCCTACAATGAGCAGTTCTTC. This codes for CASSLGLQGPYNEQFF. The full variable domain, rest sourced from reference TRBV13 and TRBJ2-1, is AAGVIQSPRHLIKEKRETATLKCYPIPRHDTVYWYQQGPGQDPQFLISFYEKMQSDKGSIPDRFSAQQFSDYHSELNMSSLELGDSALYFCASSLGLQGPYNEQFFGPGTRLTVL.

This chain joins TRBV6-1 and TRBJ2-3; the match to TRBD2 covers 8 bases. Looked up from germline, CDR1 is MNHNS and CDR2 is SASEGT. The CDR3 has 14 amino acids. V was clipped by 7 bases and J by 2 bases; unmatched bases: 5. The CDR3 is CASKGLGNTDTQYF. The CDR3, as DNA: TGTGCCAGCAAGGGACTAGGGAACACAGATACGCAGTATTTT.

The chain recombines TRBV5-1 with TRBJ2-2; D possibly corresponds to TRBD1 (5 bases). V lost 7 bases and J 6 bases, leaving 16 bases between the germline ends. CDR3 length: 14 residues. Germline V gives CDR1 SGHRS, CDR2 YFSETQ. CDR3 in DNA: TGCGCCAGCGGACAAACCAGGGAATCCGGGGAGCTGTTTTTT. Its protein is CASGQTRESGELFF. The entire variable domain, with the rest obtained from reference TRBV5-1 and TRBJ2-2, is as follows: KAGVTQTPRYLIKTRGQQVTLSCSPISGHRSVSWYQQTPGQGLQFLFEYFSETQRNKGNFPGRFSGRQFSNSRSEMNVSTLELGDSALYLCASGQTRESGELFFGEGSRLTVL.

This clone was detected only a few times. This chain joins TRBV6-1 and TRBJ1-1; possible D gene TRBD1, 5 bases. Germline values: CDR1 MNHNS, CDR2 SASEGT. Trimming pared 3 bases from V and 0 bases from J, leaving 14 bases between. This CDR3 is 16 amino acids long. CDR3 region: CASSDRGRVMNTEAFF. The DNA for the CDR3 is TGTGCCAGCAGTGATAGGGGCAGGGTCATGAACACTGAAGCTTTCTTT.